A selection of T cell receptor beta chains follows, all from one sample in a study of T cell repertoires in cytomegalovirus infection. TCRdb fed the reads into MiXCR, producing one record per CDR3 protein. The table includes over 250,000 distinct CDR3 sequences, about 23% detected once. Sequenced sample: PBMCs. The receptor source for this set is a human donor in good health (CMV status not recorded). Some clones in this sample may be carry-over from other donors' samples. The CDR3 runs from the conserved cysteine through the conserved F or W.

j_gene: TRBJ2-5; v_gene: TRBV7-2; CDR3aa: CASSSDTRETQYF
j_gene: TRBJ2-4; v_gene: TRBV27; CDR3aa: CASGGTGRTIQYF
j_gene: TRBJ2-5; v_gene: TRBV20-1; CDR3aa: CSARDKGVKETQYF
j_gene: TRBJ1-5; v_gene: TRBV7-2; CDR3aa: CASSLVGRSNQPQHF
j_gene: TRBJ1-2; v_gene: TRBV7-9; CDR3aa: CATSSGKSEDGYTF
j_gene: TRBJ2-7; v_gene: TRBV27; CDR3aa: CASSSGKRGNHEQYF
j_gene: TRBJ1-2; v_gene: TRBV6-2/TRBV6-3; CDR3aa: CASTGQGRLYGYTF
j_gene: TRBJ2-6; v_gene: TRBV7-3; CDR3aa: CASSLNGGLNSGANVLTF
j_gene: TRBJ1-2; v_gene: TRBV28; CDR3aa: CANRAAGDNYGYTF
j_gene: TRBJ2-3; v_gene: TRBV7-2; CDR3aa: CASSFGGVDTQYF
j_gene: TRBJ2-1; v_gene: TRBV12-3/TRBV12-4; CDR3aa: CASSLLLAGVSEQFF
j_gene: TRBJ1-6; v_gene: TRBV7-2; CDR3aa: CASTLRRAPLHF
j_gene: TRBJ2-3; v_gene: TRBV10-3; CDR3aa: CAIKDRSTDTQYF
j_gene: TRBJ2-3; v_gene: TRBV28; CDR3aa: CASSYGFTDTQYF
j_gene: TRBJ1-1; v_gene: TRBV10-3; CDR3aa: CAISESGQGKTEAFF
j_gene: TRBJ2-7; v_gene: TRBV20-1; CDR3aa: CSARSGLEQYF
j_gene: TRBJ1-6; v_gene: TRBV6-6; CDR3aa: CASSYEGRNSPLHF
j_gene: TRBJ2-2; v_gene: TRBV4-1; CDR3aa: CASSHTPNTGELFF
j_gene: TRBJ2-6; v_gene: TRBV20-1; CDR3aa: CSGWKAESSGANVLTF
j_gene: TRBJ2-2; v_gene: TRBV29-1; CDR3aa: CSVRRSENTGELFF
j_gene: TRBJ1-1; v_gene: TRBV3-1; CDR3aa: CASSQDPHGSGTEAFF
j_gene: TRBJ2-1; v_gene: TRBV6-6; CDR3aa: CASSYSGPAIDEQFF
j_gene: TRBJ2-7; v_gene: TRBV6-5; CDR3aa: CASSYSGSDSYEQYF
j_gene: TRBJ2-3; v_gene: TRBV15; CDR3aa: CATSRDPGSPDTQYF
j_gene: TRBJ2-3; v_gene: TRBV7-2; CDR3aa: CASSSRLAGGLSTDTQYF
j_gene: TRBJ1-4; v_gene: TRBV11-2; CDR3aa: CASSLVHPNEKLFF
j_gene: TRBJ2-5; v_gene: TRBV29-1; CDR3aa: CSVERVQQETQYF
j_gene: TRBJ2-2; v_gene: TRBV6-1; CDR3aa: CASSLAGTGTGELFF
j_gene: TRBJ2-5; v_gene: TRBV5-4; CDR3aa: CASSGDRGAYQTQYF
j_gene: TRBJ2-3; v_gene: TRBV5-1; CDR3aa: CASSLGSISGLTDTQYF
j_gene: TRBJ1-1; v_gene: TRBV29-1; CDR3aa: CSASKSTEAFF
j_gene: TRBJ2-5; v_gene: TRBV28; CDR3aa: CASRDRGVGPRRTQYF
j_gene: TRBJ2-7; v_gene: TRBV20-1; CDR3aa: CSPSGTDYSYEQYF
j_gene: TRBJ1-6; v_gene: TRBV20-1; CDR3aa: CSASVGENSPLHF
j_gene: TRBJ2-4; v_gene: TRBV12-3/TRBV12-4; CDR3aa: CASRPRGLAKNIQYF
j_gene: TRBJ2-3; v_gene: TRBV2; CDR3aa: CASSDDSGGTSQYF
j_gene: TRBJ2-3; v_gene: TRBV7-2; CDR3aa: CASSLRPGNLPDTQYF
j_gene: TRBJ2-5; v_gene: TRBV7-6; CDR3aa: CASRRQGQETQYF
j_gene: TRBJ1-5; v_gene: TRBV7-9; CDR3aa: CASSSGLGVGNQPQHF
j_gene: TRBJ1-1; v_gene: TRBV25-1; CDR3aa: CASSAGVRAFF
j_gene: TRBJ1-1; v_gene: TRBV12-3/TRBV12-4; CDR3aa: CASSFPGRPNTEAFF
j_gene: TRBJ2-1; v_gene: TRBV5-1; CDR3aa: CASSPYLGTAGYDEQFF
j_gene: TRBJ2-1; v_gene: TRBV19; CDR3aa: CASRTTRGGYNEQFF
j_gene: TRBJ1-6; v_gene: TRBV6-1; CDR3aa: CASSERGDSSSPLHF
j_gene: TRBJ1-6; v_gene: TRBV28; CDR3aa: CASSIPGQGLNSPLHF
j_gene: TRBJ2-7; v_gene: TRBV11-3; CDR3aa: CASGRQGSQEQYF
j_gene: TRBJ2-7; v_gene: TRBV7-2; CDR3aa: CASSLDGTTGYEQYF
j_gene: TRBJ2-5; v_gene: TRBV5-1; CDR3aa: CASSLGVGETQYF
j_gene: TRBJ2-7; v_gene: TRBV12-3/TRBV12-4; CDR3aa: CASRHAQGGEQYF
j_gene: TRBJ2-7; v_gene: TRBV5-1; CDR3aa: CASSLGEENYEQYF
j_gene: TRBJ2-7; v_gene: TRBV19; CDR3aa: CASSGRTVSSYEQYF